The clone carrying this T cell receptor beta chain was counted a few times. Each CDR3 protein is one row after TCRdb ran MiXCR on the RT-PCR reads. The repertoire holds about 700,000 distinct CDR3 sequences, with 14% as singletons. Trimming took 4 bases from V and 5 from J, leaving 9 bases between them. The germline CDR1 and CDR2 sequences are SQVTM and ANQGSEA. The CDR3 contains 11 residues. This clonotype was obtained from a female donor in good health, serving as a healthy control. The sample comprised memory CD4+ T cells from blood. The chain employs TRBV29-1 and TRBJ2-7; D gene ambiguous. The CDR3: CSVVGPDEQYF. Written as DNA, the CDR3 is TGCAGCGTTGTAGGTCCCGACGAGCAGTACTTC.